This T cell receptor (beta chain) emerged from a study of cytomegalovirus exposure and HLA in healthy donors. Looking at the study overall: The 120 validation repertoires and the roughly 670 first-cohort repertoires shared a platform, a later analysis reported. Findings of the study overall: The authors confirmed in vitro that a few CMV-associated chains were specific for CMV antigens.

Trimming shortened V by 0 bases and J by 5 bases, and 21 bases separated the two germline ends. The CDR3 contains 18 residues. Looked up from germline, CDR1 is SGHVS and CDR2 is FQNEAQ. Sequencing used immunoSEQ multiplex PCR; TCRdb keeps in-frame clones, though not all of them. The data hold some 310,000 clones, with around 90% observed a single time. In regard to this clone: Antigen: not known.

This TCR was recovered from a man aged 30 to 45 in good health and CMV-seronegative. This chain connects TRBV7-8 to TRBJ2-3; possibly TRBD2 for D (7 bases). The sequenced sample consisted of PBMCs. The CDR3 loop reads CASSLALLRGPPVDTQYF. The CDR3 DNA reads TGTGCCAGCAGCTTAGCCCTACTGCGGGGGCCACCGGTAGATACGCAGTATTTT.